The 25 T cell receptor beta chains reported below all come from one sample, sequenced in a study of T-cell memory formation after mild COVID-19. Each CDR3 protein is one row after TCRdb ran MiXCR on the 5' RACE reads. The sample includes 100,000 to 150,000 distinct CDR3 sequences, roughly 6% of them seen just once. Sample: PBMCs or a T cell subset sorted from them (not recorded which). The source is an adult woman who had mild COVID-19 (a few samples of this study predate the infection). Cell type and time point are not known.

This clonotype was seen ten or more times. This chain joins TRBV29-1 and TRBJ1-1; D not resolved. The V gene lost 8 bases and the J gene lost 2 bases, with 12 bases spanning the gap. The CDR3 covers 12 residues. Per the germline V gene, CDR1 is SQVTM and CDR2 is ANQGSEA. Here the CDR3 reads CSKDVPNTEAFF. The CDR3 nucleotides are TGCAGCAAGGACGTTCCAAACACTGAAGCTTTCTTT.

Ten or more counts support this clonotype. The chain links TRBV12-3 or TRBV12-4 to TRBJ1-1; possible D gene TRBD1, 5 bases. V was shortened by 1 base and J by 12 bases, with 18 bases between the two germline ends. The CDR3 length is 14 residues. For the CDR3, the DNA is TGTGCCAGCAGTTTAGGACAAGGGGCAGGTGAGACTTTCTTT. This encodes CASSLGQGAGETFF.

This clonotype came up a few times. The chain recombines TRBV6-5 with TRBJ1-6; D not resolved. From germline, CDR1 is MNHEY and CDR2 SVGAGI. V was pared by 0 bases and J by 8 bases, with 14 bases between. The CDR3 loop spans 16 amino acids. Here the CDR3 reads CASSYSGSWRDSPLHF. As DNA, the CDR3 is TGTGCCAGCAGTTACTCGGGCTCCTGGAGGGATTCACCCCTCCACTTT.

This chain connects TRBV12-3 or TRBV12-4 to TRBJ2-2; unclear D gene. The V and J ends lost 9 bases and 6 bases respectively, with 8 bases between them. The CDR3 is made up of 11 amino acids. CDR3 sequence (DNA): TGTGCCAGTCGTTATGCCGGGGAGCTGTTTTTT. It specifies CASRYAGELFF.

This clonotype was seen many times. The CDR3 protein is CASSPPTWSEQFF. In nucleotides, the CDR3 is TGTGCCAGCTCACCACCCACTTGGAGCGAGCAGTTCTTC. V and J are TRBV18 and TRBJ2-1; D is unclear. The CDR3 is made up of 13 amino acids. The germline V gene encodes CDR1 KGHSH and CDR2 LQKENI. V lost 0 bases to trimming and J lost 10 bases, with 10 bases between them.

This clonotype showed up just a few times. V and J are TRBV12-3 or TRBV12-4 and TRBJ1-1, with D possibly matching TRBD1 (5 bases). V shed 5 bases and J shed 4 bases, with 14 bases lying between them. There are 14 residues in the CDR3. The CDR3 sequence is CASSPLMGGTEAFF. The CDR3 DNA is TGTGCCAGCAGTCCCCTCATGGGGGGCACTGAAGCTTTCTTT.

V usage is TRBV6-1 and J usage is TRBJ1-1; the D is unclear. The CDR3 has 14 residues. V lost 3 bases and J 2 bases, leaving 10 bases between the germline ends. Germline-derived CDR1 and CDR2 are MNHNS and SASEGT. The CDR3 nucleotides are TGTGCCAGCAGTGAGCCTCGGCGAAACACTGAAGCTTTCTTT. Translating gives CASSEPRRNTEAFF.

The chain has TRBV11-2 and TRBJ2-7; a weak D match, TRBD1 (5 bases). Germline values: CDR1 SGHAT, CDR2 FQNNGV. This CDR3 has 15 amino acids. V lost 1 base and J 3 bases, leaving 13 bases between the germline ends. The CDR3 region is CASSLGTGPIYEQYF. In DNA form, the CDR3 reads TGTGCCAGCAGCTTAGGTACAGGTCCCATCTACGAGCAGTACTTC.

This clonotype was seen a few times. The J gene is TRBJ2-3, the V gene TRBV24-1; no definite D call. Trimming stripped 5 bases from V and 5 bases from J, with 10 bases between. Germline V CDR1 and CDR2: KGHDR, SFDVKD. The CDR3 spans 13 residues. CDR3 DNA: TGTGCCACCAGTGCCGACGACCGAGATACGCAGTATTTT. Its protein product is CATSADDRDTQYF.

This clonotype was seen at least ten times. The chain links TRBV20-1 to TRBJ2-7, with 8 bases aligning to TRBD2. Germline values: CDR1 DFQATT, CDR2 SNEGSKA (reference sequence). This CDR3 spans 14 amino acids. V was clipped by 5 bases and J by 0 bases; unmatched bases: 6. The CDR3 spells CSAYRGGYSYEQYF. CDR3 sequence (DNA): TGCAGTGCTTATCGGGGGGGGTACTCCTACGAGCAGTACTTC.

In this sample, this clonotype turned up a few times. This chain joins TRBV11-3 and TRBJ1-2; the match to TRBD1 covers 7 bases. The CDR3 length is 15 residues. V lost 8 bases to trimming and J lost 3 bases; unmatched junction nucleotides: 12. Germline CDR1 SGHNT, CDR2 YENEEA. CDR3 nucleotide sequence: TGTGCCAGCGGGACCCGAGCGCAGGGGGACTATGGCTACACCTTC. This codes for CASGTRAQGDYGYTF. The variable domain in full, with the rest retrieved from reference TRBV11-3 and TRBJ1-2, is EAGVVQSPRYKIIEKKQPVAFWCNPISGHNTLYWYLQNLGQGPELLIRYENEEAVDDSQLPKDRFSAERLKGVDSTLKIQPAELGDSAVYLCASGTRAQGDYGYTFGSGTRLTVV.

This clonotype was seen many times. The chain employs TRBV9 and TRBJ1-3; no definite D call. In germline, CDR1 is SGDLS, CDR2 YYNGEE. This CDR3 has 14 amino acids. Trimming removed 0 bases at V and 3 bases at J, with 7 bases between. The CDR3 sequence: CASSVDRSGNTIYF. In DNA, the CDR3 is TGTGCCAGCAGCGTAGACAGAAGTGGAAACACCATATATTTT. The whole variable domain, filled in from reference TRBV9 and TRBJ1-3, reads DSGVTQTPKHLITATGQRVTLRCSPRSGDLSVYWYQQSLDQGLQFLIQYYNGEERAKGNILERFSAQQFPDLHSELNLSSLELGDSALYFCASSVDRSGNTIYFGEGSWLTVV.

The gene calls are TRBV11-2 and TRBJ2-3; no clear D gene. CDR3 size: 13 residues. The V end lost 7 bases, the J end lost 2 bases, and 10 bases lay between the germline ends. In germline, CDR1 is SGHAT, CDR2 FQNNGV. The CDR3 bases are TGTGCCAGCAATATGGATTACACAGATACGCAGTATTTT. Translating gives CASNMDYTDTQYF.

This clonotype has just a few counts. The CDR3 DNA reads as TGTGCCAGCAGTCGACTAGCGGGGTTCACAGATACGCAGTATTTT. It encodes CASSRLAGFTDTQYF. The chain carries TRBV12-3 or TRBV12-4 and TRBJ2-3; TRBD2 matches at 11 bases. V lost 5 bases to trimming and J lost 2 bases; unmatched junction nucleotides: 3. CDR3 length: 15 residues.

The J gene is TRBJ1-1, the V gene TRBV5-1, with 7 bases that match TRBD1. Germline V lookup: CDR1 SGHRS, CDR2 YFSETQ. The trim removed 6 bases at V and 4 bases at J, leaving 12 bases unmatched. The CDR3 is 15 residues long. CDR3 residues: CASTAVGQASTEAFF. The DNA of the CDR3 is TGCGCCAGCACGGCAGTTGGACAGGCCTCCACTGAAGCTTTCTTT.

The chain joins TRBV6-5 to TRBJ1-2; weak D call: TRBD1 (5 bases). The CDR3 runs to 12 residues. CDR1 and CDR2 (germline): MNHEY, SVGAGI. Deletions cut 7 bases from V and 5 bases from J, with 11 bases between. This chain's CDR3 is CASKDSVYGYTF. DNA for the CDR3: TGTGCCAGCAAAGACAGCGTTTATGGCTACACCTTC.

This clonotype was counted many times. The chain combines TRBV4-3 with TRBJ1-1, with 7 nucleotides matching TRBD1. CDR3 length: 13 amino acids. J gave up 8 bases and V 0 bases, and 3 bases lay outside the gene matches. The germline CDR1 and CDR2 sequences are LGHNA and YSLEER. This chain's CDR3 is CASSQEPTGEAFF. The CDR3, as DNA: TGCGCCAGCAGCCAAGAACCGACAGGGGAAGCTTTCTTT.

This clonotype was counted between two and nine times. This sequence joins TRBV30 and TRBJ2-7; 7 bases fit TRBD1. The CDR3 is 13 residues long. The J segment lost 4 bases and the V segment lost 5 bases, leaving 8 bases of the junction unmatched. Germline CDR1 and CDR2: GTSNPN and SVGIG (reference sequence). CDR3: CAWARGLSYEQYF. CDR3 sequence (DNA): TGTGCCTGGGCCAGGGGGTTATCGTACGAGCAGTACTTC.

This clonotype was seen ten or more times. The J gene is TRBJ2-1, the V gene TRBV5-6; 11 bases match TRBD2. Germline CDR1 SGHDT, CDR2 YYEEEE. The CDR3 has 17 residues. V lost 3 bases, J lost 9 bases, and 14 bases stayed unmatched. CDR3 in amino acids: CASSSLAGGALSREQFF. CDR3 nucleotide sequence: TGTGCCAGCAGCTCTCTAGCGGGGGGAGCCTTATCTCGTGAGCAGTTCTTC.

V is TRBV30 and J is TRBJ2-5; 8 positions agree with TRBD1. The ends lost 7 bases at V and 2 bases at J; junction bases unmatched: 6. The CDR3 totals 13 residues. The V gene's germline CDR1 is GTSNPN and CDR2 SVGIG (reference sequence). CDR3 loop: CASNRGWQETQYF. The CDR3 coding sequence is TGTGCCTCAAACAGGGGGTGGCAAGAGACCCAGTACTTC.

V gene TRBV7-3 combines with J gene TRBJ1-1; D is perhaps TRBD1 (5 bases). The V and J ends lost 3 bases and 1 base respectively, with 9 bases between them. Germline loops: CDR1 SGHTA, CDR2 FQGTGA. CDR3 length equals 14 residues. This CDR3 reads CASSLGRRNTEAFF. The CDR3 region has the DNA TGTGCCAGCAGCTTGGGACGAAGGAACACTGAAGCTTTCTTT.

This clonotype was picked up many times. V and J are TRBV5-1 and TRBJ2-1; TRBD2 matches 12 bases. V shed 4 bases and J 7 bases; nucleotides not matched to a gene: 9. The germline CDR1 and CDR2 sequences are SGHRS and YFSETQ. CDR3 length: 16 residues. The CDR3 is CASSTSPGLAGNEQFF. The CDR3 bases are TGCGCCAGCAGCACCTCCCCCGGACTAGCGGGGAATGAGCAGTTCTTC. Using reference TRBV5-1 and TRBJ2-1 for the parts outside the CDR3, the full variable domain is KAGVTQTPRYLIKTRGQQVTLSCSPISGHRSVSWYQQTPGQGLQFLFEYFSETQRNKGNFPGRFSGRQFSNSRSEMNVSTLELGDSALYLCASSTSPGLAGNEQFFGPGTRLTVL.

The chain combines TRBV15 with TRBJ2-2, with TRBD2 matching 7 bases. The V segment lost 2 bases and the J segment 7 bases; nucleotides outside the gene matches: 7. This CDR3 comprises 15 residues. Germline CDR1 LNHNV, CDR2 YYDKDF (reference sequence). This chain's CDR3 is CATSRLAGEVGELFF. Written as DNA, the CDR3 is TGTGCCACCAGCAGATTGGCGGGGGAGGTCGGGGAGCTGTTTTTT.

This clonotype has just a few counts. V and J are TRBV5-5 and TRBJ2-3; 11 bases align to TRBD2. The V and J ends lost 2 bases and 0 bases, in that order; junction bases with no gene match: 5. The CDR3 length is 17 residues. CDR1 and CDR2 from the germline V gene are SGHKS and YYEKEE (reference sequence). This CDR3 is CASSFAGLAASTDTQYF. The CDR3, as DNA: TGTGCCAGCAGCTTTGCGGGACTAGCGGCTAGCACAGATACGCAGTATTTT.

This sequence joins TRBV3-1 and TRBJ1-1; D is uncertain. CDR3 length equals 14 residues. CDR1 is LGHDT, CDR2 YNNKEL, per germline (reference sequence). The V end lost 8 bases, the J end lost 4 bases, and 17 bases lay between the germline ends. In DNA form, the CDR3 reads TGTGCCAGCGAGTCATCGCTGGGAGGCACTGAAGCTTTCTTT. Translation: CASESSLGGTEAFF.